This entry concerns a single T cell receptor beta chain. This clonotype was observed a few times. This receptor's antigen is unknown. Base quality data are lacking; no much larger clone is found one base away. The germline V gene gives CDR1 as MNHNS and CDR2 as SASEGT. The CDR3 starts with the cysteine, ends with the phenylalanine, and has 13 residues. Only the CDR3 DNA is retained, 39 bases long and in frame from the first base. V is reduced by 0 bases and J by 10 bases, leaving a spacing of 12 bases between them. The treatment or condition label on this specimen signifies: allogeneic hematopoietic cell transplantation with graft depleted of TCRalphabeta T cells and CD19 B cells. TCRalphabeta/CD19-depleted allogeneic hematopoietic cell grafts were given to the transplant recipients, all of whom were children. The data belong to a study of T-cell reconstitution after alpha-beta-depleted transplantation in children listed by TCRdb under 2016. Background for the entire study: Using TCR repertoire profiling, the study followed T-cell immune reconstitution in a quantitative way in children after TCRalphabeta/CD19-depleted allogeneic hematopoietic cell transplantation.

Libraries were built with PCR. The instrument was an Illumina HiSeq 2500. Molecular barcoding was employed in the preparation of TCR libraries, with unique molecular identifiers being used to normalize TCRbeta repertoire quantification. The raw public data were reprocessed by TCRdb itself: fastp quality trimming at Q25, MiXCR clonotype calling, in-frame beta chains only. Rows are combined by CDR3 protein, so each entry shows the most common genes and DNA. The sample contains under 250,000 distinct CDR3 sequences, about a sixth of them found a single time. The ten top clones hold 43% of the sample. The investigation overall reported the following: In some patients, the high TCRbeta diversity seen at day 60 was put down to recipient T cells and intrathymic progenitors that had survived conditioning. The apparently early alphabetaT-cell count recovery about two months after transplant was reportedly dependent on only several hundred rapidly expanded clones derived from non-depleted graft cells. The frequencies of hyperexpanded clones fell over the following months, and after one year, T-cell counts and TCRbeta diversity were mostly attributed to newly produced T cells.

The V and J segments used are TRBV6-1 and TRBJ1-1; confidence is insufficient to name the D gene. This TCR was recovered from a male patient under 10 years old who had a stem cell transplant for acute lymphoblastic leukemia, so the T cells may come from the graft donor. The input for sequencing was PBMCs, mostly from graft donor cells, taken 360 days after TCRalphabeta/CD19-depleted stem cell transplant. CDR3 reads: CASSEAGSIAAFF. The DNA sequence reads TGTGCCAGCAGTGAAGCCGGGAGTATCGCAGCTTTCTTT.